This T cell receptor beta chain came from a study of shared clonotypes between healthy human individuals. The wider study: Each donor's CD8 memory used one plate, CD8 naive two, each CD4 subset three. General study points: Some naive CD4 clonotypes, around 5%, turned up in common across a handful of donors.

CD4+ cell separation produced CD45RA+ naive and CD45RA-negative memory subsets. Concerning this clone: Antigen specificity is unknown.

This CDR3 is 15 amino acids long. The V gene end was trimmed by 3 bases and the J gene end by 5 bases; junction bases not matched to a gene: 9. In germline, CDR1 is SGHTA, CDR2 FQGTGA. In the authors' workflow: Without quality scores, immunoSEQ junctional reads could not be filtered like full-length reads. Some clones are missing from TCRdb's copy, which holds only in-frame ones; the method was immunoSEQ multiplex PCR. V and J calls and clone size come straight from that table; D and trimming were deduced from the DNA. The sample lists hundreds of thousands of clones, about three quarters seen once, with roughly 2% in the top ten.

Sequencing was performed on memory CD4+ T cells sorted from blood. Specified subset: CD45RA-negative fraction. The chain combines TRBV7-3 with TRBJ2-5, with 7 bases that match TRBD2. The receptor was isolated from a woman under 40 in good health. The CDR3 loop reads CASSFGGGPMETQYF. The CDR3 coding sequence is TGTGCCAGCAGCTTTGGGGGAGGGCCGATGGAGACCCAGTACTTC.